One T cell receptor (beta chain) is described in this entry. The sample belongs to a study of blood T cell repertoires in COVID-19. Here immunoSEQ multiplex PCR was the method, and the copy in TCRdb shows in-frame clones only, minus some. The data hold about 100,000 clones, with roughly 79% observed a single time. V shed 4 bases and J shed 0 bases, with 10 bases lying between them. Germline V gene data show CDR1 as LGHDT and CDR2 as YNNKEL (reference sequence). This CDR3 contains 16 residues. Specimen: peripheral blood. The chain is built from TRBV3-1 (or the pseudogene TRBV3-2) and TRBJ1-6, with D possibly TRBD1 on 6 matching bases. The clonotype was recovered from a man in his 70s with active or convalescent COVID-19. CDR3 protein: CASSRTGSSYNSPLHF. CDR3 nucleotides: TGTGCCAGCAGCCGAACAGGGAGCTCCTATAATTCACCCCTCCACTTT.